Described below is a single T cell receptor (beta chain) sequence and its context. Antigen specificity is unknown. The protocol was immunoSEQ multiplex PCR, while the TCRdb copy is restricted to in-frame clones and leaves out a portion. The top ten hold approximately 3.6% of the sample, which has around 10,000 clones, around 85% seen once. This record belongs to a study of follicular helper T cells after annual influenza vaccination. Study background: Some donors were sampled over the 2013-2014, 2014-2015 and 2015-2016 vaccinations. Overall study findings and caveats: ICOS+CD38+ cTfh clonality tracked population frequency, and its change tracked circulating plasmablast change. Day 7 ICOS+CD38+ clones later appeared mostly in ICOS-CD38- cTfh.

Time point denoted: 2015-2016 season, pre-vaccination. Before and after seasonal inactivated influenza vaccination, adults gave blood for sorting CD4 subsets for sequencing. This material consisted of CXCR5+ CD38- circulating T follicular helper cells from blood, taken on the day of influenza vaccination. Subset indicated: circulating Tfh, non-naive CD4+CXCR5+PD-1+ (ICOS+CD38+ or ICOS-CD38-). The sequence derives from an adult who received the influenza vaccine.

CDR3: CASSPHSAKNIQYF. Here the CDR3 DNA reads TGTGCCAGCAGCCCGCACAGCGCCAAAAACATTCAGTACTTC. This chain joins TRBV28 and TRBJ2-4; no reliable D call. The CDR3 consists of 14 residues. The V gene lost 6 bases and the J gene lost 1 base, with 10 bases spanning the gap. Per the germline V gene, CDR1 is MDHEN and CDR2 is SYDVKM.